This TCR beta chain was sequenced during a study of regulatory T cells in long-lasting Graves disease. The time point denotes: persistent/refractory GD, antithyroid drugs over 5 years with positive TRAb. PBMC-extracted RNA yielded the TCR library. In its sample, this clonotype was seen many times. Arm-PCR of CDR3 regions and iRepertoire HTBI primers were the basis on which TCR beta libraries were built. Each CDR3 protein is one row after TCRdb ran MiXCR on the multiplex PCR reads. The sample contains 400,000 or so distinct CDR3 sequences, about a fifth of which appear only once. V lost 4 bases to trimming and J lost 4 bases; unmatched junction nucleotides: 8. CDR3 length: 15 amino acids. Germline V CDR1 and CDR2: MDHEN, SYDVKM.

This clonotype was obtained from a female donor with Graves disease. This material consisted of peripheral blood mononuclear cells (PBMCs), taken when the disease was refractory, from a patient treated with antithyroid drugs. This chain links TRBV28 with TRBJ1-1; 8 bases are shared with TRBD1. CDR3: CASSYQGASITEAFF. The CDR3 nucleotides read TGTGCCAGCAGTTATCAGGGGGCGAGTATCACTGAAGCTTTCTTT. The full variable domain, in which reference TRBV28 and TRBJ1-1 provide the parts outside the CDR3, is DVKVTQSSRYLVKRTGEKVFLECVQDMDHENMFWYRQDPGLGLRLIYFSYDVKMKEKGDIPEGYSVSREKKERFSLILESASTNQTSMYLCASSYQGASITEAFFGQGTRLTVV.